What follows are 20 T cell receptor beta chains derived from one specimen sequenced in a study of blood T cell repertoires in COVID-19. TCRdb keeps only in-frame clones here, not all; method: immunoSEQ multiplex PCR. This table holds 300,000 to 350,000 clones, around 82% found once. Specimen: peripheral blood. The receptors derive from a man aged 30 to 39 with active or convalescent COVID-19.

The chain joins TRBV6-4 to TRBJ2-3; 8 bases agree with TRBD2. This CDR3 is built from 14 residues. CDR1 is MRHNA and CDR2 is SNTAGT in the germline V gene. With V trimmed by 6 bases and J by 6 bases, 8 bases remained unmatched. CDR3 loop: CASRASGGWDTQYF. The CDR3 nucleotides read TGTGCCAGCAGAGCCAGCGGGGGTTGGGATACGCAGTATTTT.

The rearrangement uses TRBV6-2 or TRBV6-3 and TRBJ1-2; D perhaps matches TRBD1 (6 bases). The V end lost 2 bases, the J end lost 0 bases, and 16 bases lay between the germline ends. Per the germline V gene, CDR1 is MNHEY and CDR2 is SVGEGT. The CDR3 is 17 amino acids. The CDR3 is CASSYGPGTLSNYGYTF. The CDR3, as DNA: TGTGCCAGCAGTTACGGGCCCGGGACACTTTCTAACTATGGCTACACCTTC.

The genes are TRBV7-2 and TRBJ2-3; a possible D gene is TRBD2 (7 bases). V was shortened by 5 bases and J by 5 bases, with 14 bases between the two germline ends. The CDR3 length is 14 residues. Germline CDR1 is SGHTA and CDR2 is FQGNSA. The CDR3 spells CASSLGGRGDTQYF. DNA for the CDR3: TGTGCCAGCAGCCTGGGGGGGCGGGGAGATACGCAGTATTTT.

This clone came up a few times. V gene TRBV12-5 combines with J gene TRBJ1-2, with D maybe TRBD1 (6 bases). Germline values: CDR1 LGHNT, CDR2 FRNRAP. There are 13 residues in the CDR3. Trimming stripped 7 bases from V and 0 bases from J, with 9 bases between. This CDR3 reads CASAQGTNYGYTF. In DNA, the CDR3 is TGTGCTAGTGCCCAGGGGACTAACTATGGCTACACCTTC.

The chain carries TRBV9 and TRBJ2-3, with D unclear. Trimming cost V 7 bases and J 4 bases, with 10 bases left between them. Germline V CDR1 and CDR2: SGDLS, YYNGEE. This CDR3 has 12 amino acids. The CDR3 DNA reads TGTGCCAGCGGCCCTGTGCCAGATACGCAGTATTTT. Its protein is CASGPVPDTQYF.

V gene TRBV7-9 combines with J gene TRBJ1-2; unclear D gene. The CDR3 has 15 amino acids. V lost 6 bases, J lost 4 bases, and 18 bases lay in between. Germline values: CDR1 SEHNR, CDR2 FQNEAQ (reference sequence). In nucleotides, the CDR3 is TGTGCCAGCAGTTCCCCTGACCGGAGATTCTATGGCTACACCTTC. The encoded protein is CASSSPDRRFYGYTF.

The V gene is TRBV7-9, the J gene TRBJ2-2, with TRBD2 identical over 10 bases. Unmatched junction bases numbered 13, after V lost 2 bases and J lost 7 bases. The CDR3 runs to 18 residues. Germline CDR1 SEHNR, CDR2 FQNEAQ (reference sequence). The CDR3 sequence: CASSLPSGGFRANGELFF. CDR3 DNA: TGTGCCAGCAGCTTACCTAGCGGGGGCTTTAGAGCGAACGGGGAGCTGTTTTTT. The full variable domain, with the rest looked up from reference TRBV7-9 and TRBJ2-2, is DTGVSQNPRHKITKRGQNVTFRCDPISEHNRLYWYRQTLGQGPEFLTYFQNEAQLEKSRLLSDRFSAERPKGSFSTLEIQRTEQGDSAMYLCASSLPSGGFRANGELFFGEGSRLTVL.

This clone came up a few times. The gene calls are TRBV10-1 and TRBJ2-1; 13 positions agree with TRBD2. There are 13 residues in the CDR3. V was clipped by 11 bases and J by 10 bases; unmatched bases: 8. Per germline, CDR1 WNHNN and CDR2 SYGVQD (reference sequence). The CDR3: CALGTSGEREQFF. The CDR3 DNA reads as TGCGCCCTAGGGACTAGCGGGGAAAGAGAGCAGTTCTTC.

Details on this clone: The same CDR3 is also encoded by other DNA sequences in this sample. The CDR3: CAWSHRDNQPQHF. The DNA for the CDR3 is TGTGCCTGGAGCCACAGGGACAATCAGCCCCAGCATTTT. J is TRBJ1-5 and V is TRBV30; D may be TRBD1 (6 bases). The ends were cut back, 3 bases at V and 3 bases at J, with 9 bases in the middle. The CDR3 runs to 13 residues. CDR1 is GTSNPN, CDR2 SVGIG, per germline (reference sequence).

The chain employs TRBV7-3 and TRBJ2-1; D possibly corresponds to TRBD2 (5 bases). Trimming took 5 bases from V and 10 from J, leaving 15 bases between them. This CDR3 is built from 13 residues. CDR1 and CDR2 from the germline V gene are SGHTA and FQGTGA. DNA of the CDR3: TGTGCCAGCAGCCCCGGAGACCCGGGAGAGCAGTTCTTC. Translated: CASSPGDPGEQFF. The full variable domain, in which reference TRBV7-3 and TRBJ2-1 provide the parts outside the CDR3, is GAGVSQTPSNKVTEKGKYVELRCDPISGHTALYWYRQSLGQGPEFLIYFQGTGAADDSGLPNDRFFAVRPEGSVSTLKIQRTERGDSAVYLCASSPGDPGEQFFGPGTRLTVL.

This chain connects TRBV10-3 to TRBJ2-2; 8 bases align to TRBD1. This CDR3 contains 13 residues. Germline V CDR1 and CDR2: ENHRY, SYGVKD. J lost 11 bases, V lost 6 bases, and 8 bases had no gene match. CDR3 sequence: CAISKTGVDELFF. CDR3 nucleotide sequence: TGTGCCATCAGCAAGACAGGGGTGGATGAGCTGTTTTTT.

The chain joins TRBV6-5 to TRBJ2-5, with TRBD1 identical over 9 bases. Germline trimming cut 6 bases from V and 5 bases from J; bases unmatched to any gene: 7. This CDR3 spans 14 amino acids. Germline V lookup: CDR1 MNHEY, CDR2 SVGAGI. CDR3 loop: CASRTGGGGETQYF. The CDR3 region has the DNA TGTGCCAGCAGAACAGGGGGCGGAGGGGAGACCCAGTACTTC.

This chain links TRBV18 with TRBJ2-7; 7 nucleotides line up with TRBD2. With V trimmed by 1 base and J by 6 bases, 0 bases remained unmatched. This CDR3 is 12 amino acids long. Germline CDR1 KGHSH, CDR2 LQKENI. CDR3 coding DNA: TGTGCCAGCTCACCACGCGGGAGCGAGCAGTACTTC. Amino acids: CASSPRGSEQYF. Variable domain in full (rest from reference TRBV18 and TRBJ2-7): NAGVMQNPRHLVRRRGQEARLRCSPMKGHSHVYWYRQLPEEGLKFMVYLQKENIIDESGMPKERFSAEFPKEGPSILRIQQVVRGDSAAYFCASSPRGSEQYFGPGTRLTVT.

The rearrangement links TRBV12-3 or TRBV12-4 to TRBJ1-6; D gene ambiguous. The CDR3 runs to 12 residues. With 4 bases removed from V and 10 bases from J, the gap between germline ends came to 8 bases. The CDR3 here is CASSSLRSPLHF. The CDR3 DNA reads TGTGCCAGCAGTTCCCTAAGATCACCCCTCCACTTT.

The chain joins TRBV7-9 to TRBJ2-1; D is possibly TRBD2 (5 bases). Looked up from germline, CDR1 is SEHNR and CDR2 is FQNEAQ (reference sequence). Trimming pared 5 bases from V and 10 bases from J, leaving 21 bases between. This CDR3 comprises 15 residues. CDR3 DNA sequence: TGTGCCAGCAGCCCGCCCTCAGCGGTAGGTAAGGAGCAGTTCTTC. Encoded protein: CASSPPSAVGKEQFF.

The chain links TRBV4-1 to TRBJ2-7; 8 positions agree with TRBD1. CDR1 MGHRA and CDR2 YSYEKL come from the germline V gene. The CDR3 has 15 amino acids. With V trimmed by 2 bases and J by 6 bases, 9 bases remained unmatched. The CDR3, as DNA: TGCGCCAGCAGCCAACCCGGACAGGGTCATTTCGAGCAGTACTTC. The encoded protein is CASSQPGQGHFEQYF.

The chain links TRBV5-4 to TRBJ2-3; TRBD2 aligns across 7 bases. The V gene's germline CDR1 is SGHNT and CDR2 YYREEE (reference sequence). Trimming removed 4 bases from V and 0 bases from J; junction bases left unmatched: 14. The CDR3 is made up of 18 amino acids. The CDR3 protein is CASSGILGREASTDTQYF. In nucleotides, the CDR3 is TGTGCCAGCAGCGGGATTTTGGGTCGGGAGGCAAGCACAGATACGCAGTATTTT.

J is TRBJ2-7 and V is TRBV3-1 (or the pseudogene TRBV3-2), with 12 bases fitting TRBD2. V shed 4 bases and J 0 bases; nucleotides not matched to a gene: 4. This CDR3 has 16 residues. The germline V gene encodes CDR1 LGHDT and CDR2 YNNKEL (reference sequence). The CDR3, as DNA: TGTGCCAGCAGCCTCGGACTAGCGGGGAACTCCTACGAGCAGTACTTC. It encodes CASSLGLAGNSYEQYF.

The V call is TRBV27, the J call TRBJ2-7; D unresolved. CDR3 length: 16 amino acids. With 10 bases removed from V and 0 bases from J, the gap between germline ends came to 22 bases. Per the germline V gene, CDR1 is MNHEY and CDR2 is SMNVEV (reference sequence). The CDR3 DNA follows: TGTGCCACTTCCTCGCCGCCGGCGGTGAGCTCCTACGAGCAGTACTTC. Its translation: CATSSPPAVSSYEQYF.

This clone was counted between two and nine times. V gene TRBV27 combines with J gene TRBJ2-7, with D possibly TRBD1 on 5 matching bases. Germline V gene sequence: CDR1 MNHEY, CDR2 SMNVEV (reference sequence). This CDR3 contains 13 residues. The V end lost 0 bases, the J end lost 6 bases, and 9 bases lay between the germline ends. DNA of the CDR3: TGTGCCAGCAGTTTATCGATAACAGGCGAGCAGTACTTC. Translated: CASSLSITGEQYF.